A single sample gave rise to the 25 T cell receptor beta chains below, sequenced in a study of cytomegalovirus exposure and HLA in healthy donors. The study ran its PCR with 60 Vbeta and 13 Jbeta primers. Sequencing used immunoSEQ multiplex PCR; TCRdb keeps in-frame clones, though not all of them. Seen here are more than 110,000 clones, 60% to 85% observed once, and the top ten hold over 6.5%. What was sequenced was PBMCs. These receptors came from a man aged 30 to 45 in good health and CMV-seronegative.

V usage is TRBV5-1 and J usage is TRBJ2-3; a weak D match, TRBD2 (5 bases). Trimming stripped 5 bases from V and 0 bases from J, with 16 bases between. This CDR3 is built from 16 residues. Germline lookup yields CDR1 SGHRS and CDR2 YFSETQ. The CDR3 DNA follows: TGCGCCAGCAGTCCTAGCCCGACGGGAAGCACAGATACGCAGTATTTT. It yields the protein CASSPSPTGSTDTQYF.

This clone appeared a single time. This chain links TRBV18 with TRBJ2-1; perhaps TRBD1 as D (6 bases). CDR3 length: 14 amino acids. Germline CDR1 is KGHSH and CDR2 is LQKENI. Trimming removed 6 bases from V and 4 bases from J, with 13 bases in between. DNA of the CDR3: TGTGCCAGCTCTCCCCCAGGGGAGTACAATGAGCAGTTCTTC. Encoded protein: CASSPPGEYNEQFF.

The table lists this clone with a few counts. The rearrangement joins TRBV5-1 to TRBJ2-3; 15 bases fit TRBD2. Germline V gene lookup returns CDR1 SGHRS and CDR2 YFSETQ. This CDR3 contains 17 residues. With V trimmed by 3 bases and J by 6 bases, 8 bases remained unmatched. This CDR3 reads CASSSPGTSGRIDTQYF. As DNA, the CDR3 is TGCGCCAGCAGCTCGCCCGGGACTAGCGGGAGGATCGATACGCAGTATTTT. Full variable domain (rest looked up from reference TRBV5-1 and TRBJ2-3): KAGVTQTPRYLIKTRGQQVTLSCSPISGHRSVSWYQQTPGQGLQFLFEYFSETQRNKGNFPGRFSGRQFSNSRSEMNVSTLELGDSALYLCASSSPGTSGRIDTQYFGPGTRLTVL.

This clone came up once. The chain links TRBV7-2 to TRBJ1-5; D remains unclear. This CDR3 has 17 amino acids. Germline loops: CDR1 SGHTA, CDR2 FQGNSA. V lost 5 bases and J 7 bases, leaving 24 bases between the germline ends. The CDR3 sequence: CASSPKMNSGAWQPQHF. CDR3 nucleotides: TGTGCCAGCAGCCCCAAGATGAACTCCGGAGCATGGCAGCCCCAGCATTTT.

V gene TRBV6-5 combines with J gene TRBJ1-4, with D perhaps TRBD1 (5 bases). V was shortened by 2 bases and J by 7 bases, with 17 bases between the two germline ends. The V gene's germline CDR1 is MNHEY and CDR2 SVGAGI. The length of the CDR3 is 16 residues. In nucleotides, the CDR3 is TGTGCCAGCAGTTACCAGATGCCCAGGGCTGGTGAAAAACTGTTTTTT. This translates into CASSYQMPRAGEKLFF.

The V gene is TRBV13, the J gene TRBJ2-2; weak D call: TRBD1 (6 bases). Per the germline V gene, CDR1 is PRHDT and CDR2 is FYEKMQ (reference sequence). CDR3 length: 14 amino acids. V was clipped by 5 bases and J by 7 bases, with 14 bases between them. CDR3 sequence reads: CASSLRVGHGELFF. In DNA, the CDR3 is TGTGCCAGCAGCCTCCGAGTGGGACACGGGGAGCTGTTTTTT.

The chain employs TRBV7-9 and TRBJ2-1; TRBD2 might be the D (5 bases). The germline gives CDR1 SEHNR, CDR2 FQNEAQ (reference sequence). The V gene lost 6 bases and the J gene lost 12 bases, with 15 bases spanning the gap. The CDR3 consists of 12 residues. The CDR3 reads CASREVRTVQFF. The CDR3 nucleotides read TGTGCCAGCAGGGAGGTCAGGACGGTGCAGTTCTTC.

This clone was picked up a small number of times. One junction end does not reproduce the germline sequence, and a read error may be involved. The chain joins TRBV10-1 to TRBJ2-6; D possibly corresponds to TRBD1 (6 bases). The CDR3 sequence is 14 residues long. Germline CDR1 and CDR2: WNHNN and SYGVQD (reference sequence). CDR3 sequence: CASSGGMGANGLTF. DNA for the CDR3: TGCGCCAGCAGTGGAGGTATGGGGGCCAACGGCCTGACTTTC.

The rearrangement links TRBV6-1 to TRBJ2-1, with TRBD2 matching 12 bases. The CDR3 is made up of 15 amino acids. Germline loops: CDR1 MNHNS, CDR2 SASEGT. The CDR3 loop reads CATGRTSGTYNEQFF. The CDR3 DNA is TGTGCAACTGGGAGGACTAGCGGGACCTACAATGAGCAGTTCTTC.

The rearrangement uses TRBV30 and TRBJ1-1; 7 bases are a match to TRBD1. Germline trimming cut 3 bases from V and 0 bases from J; bases unmatched to any gene: 7. The CDR3 extends over 15 amino acids. Looked up from germline, CDR1 is GTSNPN and CDR2 is SVGIG (reference sequence). The CDR3 region is CAWRVTGQLNTEAFF. DNA of the CDR3: TGTGCCTGGAGGGTGACGGGACAGTTGAACACTGAAGCTTTCTTT. Drawing the rest from reference TRBV30 and TRBJ1-1, the complete variable domain is SQTIHQWPATLVQPVGSPLSLECTVEGTSNPNLYWYRQAAGRGLQLLFYSVGIGQISSEVPQNLSASRPQDRQFILSSKKLLLSDSGFYLCAWRVTGQLNTEAFFGQGTRLTVV.

V is TRBV14 and J is TRBJ1-3; no definite D call. Germline-derived CDR1 and CDR2 are SGHDN and FVKESK. The length of the CDR3 is 16 residues. V was cut by 3 bases and J by 3 bases, with 15 bases left in between. The CDR3 DNA sequence: TGTGCCAGCAGCCATAGCCCCCCCAACCATGGAAACACCATATATTTT. Residues: CASSHSPPNHGNTIYF.

The J gene is TRBJ2-7, the V gene TRBV5-1, with 7 nucleotides matching TRBD1. V lost 3 bases, J lost 4 bases, and 10 bases stayed unmatched. CDR1 is SGHRS, CDR2 YFSETQ, per germline. This CDR3 region has 15 residues. The CDR3 bases are TGCGCCAGCAGCTCTACTTATGGACAGGTATACGAGCAGTACTTC. As protein: CASSSTYGQVYEQYF.

The chain uses TRBV7-8 and TRBJ1-6, with a tentative D call TRBD1 (5 bases). Germline lookup yields CDR1 SGHVS and CDR2 FQNEAQ. This CDR3 region has 13 residues. V dropped 3 bases and J dropped 10 bases, with 10 bases sitting between them. The CDR3 DNA sequence: TGTGCCAGCAGCTTGCAGGGCGGCTCACCCCTCCACTTT. Translated: CASSLQGGSPLHF.

The chain links TRBV28 to TRBJ2-7, with 9 bases lining up with TRBD1. The CDR3 extends over 16 amino acids. V shed 4 bases and J 4 bases; nucleotides not matched to a gene: 11. CDR1 MDHEN and CDR2 SYDVKM come from the germline V gene. CDR3 region: CASSSSGQGRFYEQYF. In nucleotides, the CDR3 is TGTGCCAGCAGTTCATCAGGACAGGGGAGGTTTTACGAGCAGTACTTC.

The V gene is TRBV11-2, the J gene TRBJ2-1, with D perhaps TRBD2 (6 bases). This CDR3 contains 13 residues. The germline V gene has CDR1 SGHAT and CDR2 FQNNGV. V lost 7 bases, J lost 7 bases, and 14 bases lay in between. Here the CDR3 DNA reads TGTGCCAGCAACGCCGGGGGACGGAATGAGCAGTTCTTC. This sequence encodes CASNAGGRNEQFF.

This clone was seen a few times. The chain couples TRBV6-5 to TRBJ1-1, with 8 bases lining up with TRBD1. In germline, CDR1 is MNHEY, CDR2 SVGAGI. The junction had 12 bases not matched to a gene; V was cut back by 11 bases and J by 4 bases. The CDR3 consists of 14 residues. The CDR3 coding sequence is TGTGCCGTGGCATTTCGGGACAGGCTCACTGAAGCTTTCTTT. As protein: CAVAFRDRLTEAFF.

This clone was seen more than once but under ten times. V and J are TRBV7-6 and TRBJ1-2; the match to TRBD1 covers 9 bases. The CDR3 has 16 amino acids. The junction had 9 bases not matched to a gene; V was cut back by 0 bases and J by 7 bases. Germline assignment: CDR1 SGHVS and CDR2 FNYEAQ. In nucleotides, the CDR3 is TGTGCCAGCAGCTTAGCCCCATCAACAGGGGGCATTGGCTACACCTTC. Its protein is CASSLAPSTGGIGYTF.

The CDR3 coding sequence is TGTGCCAGCAGCCTCCAATTGAACACTGAAGCTTTCTTT. Translated, it gives CASSLQLNTEAFF. This chain uses TRBV14 with TRBJ1-1; D is unresolved. CDR1 and CDR2 from the germline V gene are SGHDN and FVKESK. CDR3 size: 13 residues. The germline V and J ends were trimmed by 4 bases and 0 bases, with 6 bases remaining between them.

This clone showed up just once. The chain combines TRBV27 with TRBJ2-3, with TRBD2 identical over 7 bases. Germline CDR1 is MNHEY and CDR2 is SMNVEV (reference sequence). Trimming removed 4 bases from V and 2 bases from J; junction bases left unmatched: 24. This CDR3 comprises 21 residues. Here the CDR3 reads CASSYSPPDPPGTTDTDTQYF. The CDR3 DNA is TGTGCCAGCAGTTACTCACCTCCAGATCCTCCCGGGACTACTGACACAGATACGCAGTATTTT.

The chain uses TRBV27 and TRBJ2-1, with TRBD2 matching 8 bases. CDR1 is MNHEY, CDR2 SMNVEV, per germline (reference sequence). The CDR3 totals 16 residues. Unmatched junction bases numbered 13, after V lost 4 bases and J lost 8 bases. The CDR3 is CASSYPPSGGRDEQFF. The DNA for the CDR3 is TGTGCCAGCAGTTACCCCCCTTCGGGGGGGAGGGATGAGCAGTTCTTC.

This chain connects TRBV7-8 to TRBJ2-7; D is unresolved. Germline values: CDR1 SGHVS, CDR2 FQNEAQ. This CDR3 region has 14 residues. Trimming left V 5 bases short and J 0 bases short, with 11 bases between. The CDR3 nucleotides read TGTGCCAGCAGCCCCCGGGTGGGCTCCTACGAGCAGTACTTC. It translates to CASSPRVGSYEQYF.

This clone was found a few times. The rearrangement joins TRBV6-5 to TRBJ2-7, with D possibly matching TRBD2 (5 bases). CDR3 length equals 13 residues. Between the trimmed V and J ends, which lost 2 bases and 5 bases, there was a span of 10 bases. The germline V gene has CDR1 MNHEY and CDR2 SVGAGI. The CDR3 is CASSYVGVDEQYF. The CDR3 DNA is TGTGCCAGCAGTTACGTCGGGGTCGACGAGCAGTACTTC.

V usage is TRBV28 and J usage is TRBJ1-5; a possible D gene is TRBD1 (6 bases). Germline V gives CDR1 MDHEN, CDR2 SYDVKM. V lost 2 bases and J lost 1, with 12 bases in between. This CDR3 is 16 amino acids long. CDR3 sequence (DNA): TGTGCCAGCAGTTTAGAGCAGGGGCGCAGCAATCAGCCCCAGCATTTT. Its translation is CASSLEQGRSNQPQHF.

The chain couples TRBV5-1 to TRBJ2-1; 9 nucleotides agree with TRBD1. Germline assignment: CDR1 SGHRS and CDR2 YFSETQ. This CDR3 spans 15 amino acids. V dropped 2 bases and J dropped 9; count of bases not matched to a gene: 9. In DNA form, the CDR3 reads TGCGCCAGCAGCTTAACAGGGGGCCAACGGGGTGAGCAGTTCTTC. Translating gives CASSLTGGQRGEQFF.

The rearrangement uses TRBV5-5 and TRBJ1-4; possibly TRBD1 for D (5 bases). V shed 4 bases and J shed 7 bases, with 14 bases lying between them. This CDR3 contains 14 residues. Germline values: CDR1 SGHKS, CDR2 YYEKEE (reference sequence). This CDR3 reads CASSPRVGGEKLFF. CDR3 in DNA: TGTGCCAGCAGCCCTAGGGTCGGGGGTGAAAAACTGTTTTTT.